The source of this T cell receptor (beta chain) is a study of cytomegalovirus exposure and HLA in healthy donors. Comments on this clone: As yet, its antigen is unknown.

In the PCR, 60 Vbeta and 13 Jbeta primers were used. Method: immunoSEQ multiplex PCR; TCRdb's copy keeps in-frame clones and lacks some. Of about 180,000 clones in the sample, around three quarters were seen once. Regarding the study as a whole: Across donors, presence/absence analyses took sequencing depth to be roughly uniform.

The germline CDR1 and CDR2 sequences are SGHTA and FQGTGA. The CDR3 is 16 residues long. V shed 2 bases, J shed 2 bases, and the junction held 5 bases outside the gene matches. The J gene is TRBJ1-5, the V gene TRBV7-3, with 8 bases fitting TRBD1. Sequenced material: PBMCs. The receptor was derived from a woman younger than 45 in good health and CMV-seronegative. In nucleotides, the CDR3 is TGTGCCAGCAGCTTACCGACAGGGGAAGGCAATCAGCCCCAGCATTTT. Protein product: CASSLPTGEGNQPQHF.